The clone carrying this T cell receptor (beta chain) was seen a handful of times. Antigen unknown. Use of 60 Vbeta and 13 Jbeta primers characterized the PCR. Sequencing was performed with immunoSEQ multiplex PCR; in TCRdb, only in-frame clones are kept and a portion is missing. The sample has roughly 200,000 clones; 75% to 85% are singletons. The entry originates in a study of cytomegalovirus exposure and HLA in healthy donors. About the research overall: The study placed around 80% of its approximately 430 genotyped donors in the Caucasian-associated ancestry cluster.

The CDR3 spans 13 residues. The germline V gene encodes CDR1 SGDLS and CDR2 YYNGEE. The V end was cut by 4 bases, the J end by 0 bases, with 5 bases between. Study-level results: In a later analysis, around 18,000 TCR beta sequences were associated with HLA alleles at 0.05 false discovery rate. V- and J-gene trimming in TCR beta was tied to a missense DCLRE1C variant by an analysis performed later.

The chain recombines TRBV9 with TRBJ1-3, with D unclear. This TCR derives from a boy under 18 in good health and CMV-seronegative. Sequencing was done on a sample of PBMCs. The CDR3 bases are TGTGCCAGCAGCCCGAGCTCTGGAAACACCATATATTTT. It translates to CASSPSSGNTIYF.